The present TCR beta chain was sequenced within a study of vaccination and CD4 T cells after COVID-19. Across the study: Vaccination of participants consisted of two doses of either BNT162b2 or mRNA-1273 vaccine. In the control cultures, a CEFX pool, an HIV-1 Nef pool, or no peptide was supplied.

Stated treatment: roughly 10-day PBMC culture with coronavirus spike peptide pools or control peptides (ViraFEST assay). A negative selection step was used to isolate CD4+ T cells once culture had run for 10 days. Sequencing of DNA taken from cultured CD4+ T cells relied on the Oncomine TCR Beta short-read assay. A single record per CDR3 protein comes from TCRdb applying MiXCR to the PCR reads. The sample gives thousands of distinct CDR3 sequences, around 15% of which show up once; around a fifth is in the top ten. As to this clonotype: Its antigen is unidentified. Its ends do not fully match the called genes, so a read error is possible.

The CDR3 extends over 13 amino acids. Germline CDR1 is SNHLY and CDR2 is FYNNEI. This sequence originates from a human donor who had recovered from COVID-19. The V and J genes are TRBV2 and TRBJ1-2; D is unclear. The sequencing input was CD4+ T cells from blood, cultured in vitro. The chain's CDR3 is CASREARNYGYTF. The CDR3 nucleotides read TGTGCCAGCAGGGAAGCTCGAAACTATGGCTACACCTTC.